The clone carrying this T cell receptor (beta chain) has a handful of counts. The sample belongs to a study of beta chain features in type 1 diabetes. V dropped 5 bases and J dropped 4 bases, with 19 bases sitting between them. Per the germline V gene, CDR1 is SQVTM and CDR2 is ANQGSEA. The CDR3 has 15 amino acids. TCRB transcripts that were expressed got sequenced, as all of the isolated RNA had been reverse transcribed. Measured with immunoSEQ multiplex PCR; TCRdb has only the in-frame clones, and not every one. This sample has 450,000 to 600,000 clones, with 30% found just once. Sample: naive CD4+ T cells from blood. The receptor was isolated from a man younger than 30 in good health. The chain employs TRBV29-1 and TRBJ2-3; D may match TRBD1 or TRBD2 (5 bases each). The CDR3 sequence is CSVSQDPRGPDTQYF. CDR3 DNA sequence: TGCAGCGTTAGTCAGGACCCGAGGGGTCCAGATACGCAGTATTTT.